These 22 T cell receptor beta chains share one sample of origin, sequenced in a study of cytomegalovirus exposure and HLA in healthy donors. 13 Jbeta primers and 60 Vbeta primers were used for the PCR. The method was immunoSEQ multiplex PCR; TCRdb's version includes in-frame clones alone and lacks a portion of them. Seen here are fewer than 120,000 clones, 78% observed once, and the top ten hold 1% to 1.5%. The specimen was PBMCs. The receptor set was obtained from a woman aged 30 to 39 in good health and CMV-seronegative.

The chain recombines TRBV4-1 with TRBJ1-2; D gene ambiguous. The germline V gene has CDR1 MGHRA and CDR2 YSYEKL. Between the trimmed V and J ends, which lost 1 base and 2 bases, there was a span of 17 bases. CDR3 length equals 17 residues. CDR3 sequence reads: CASSQVGSPLQNYGYTF. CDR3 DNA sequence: TGCGCCAGCAGCCAAGTCGGGTCTCCTCTCCAAAACTATGGCTACACCTTC.

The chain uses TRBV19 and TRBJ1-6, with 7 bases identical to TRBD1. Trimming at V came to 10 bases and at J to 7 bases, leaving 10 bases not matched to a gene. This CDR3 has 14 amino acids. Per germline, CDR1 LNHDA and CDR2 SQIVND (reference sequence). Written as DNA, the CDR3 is TGTGCCACCCGACCGGGACAGTTAAATTCACCCCTCCACTTT. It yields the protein CATRPGQLNSPLHF.

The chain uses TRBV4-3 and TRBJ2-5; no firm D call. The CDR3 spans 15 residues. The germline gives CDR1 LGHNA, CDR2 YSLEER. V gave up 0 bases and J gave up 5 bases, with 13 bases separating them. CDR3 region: CASSQEVESSETQYF. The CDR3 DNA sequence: TGCGCCAGCAGCCAAGAGGTAGAGAGTTCGGAGACCCAGTACTTC.

The CDR3: CASSTRVYYGYTF. CDR3 nucleotides: TGTGCCAGCAGCACCCGGGTCTACTATGGCTACACCTTC. The chain couples TRBV6-1 to TRBJ1-2; D is unresolved. Deletions cut 6 bases from V and 3 bases from J, with 11 bases between. Germline loops: CDR1 MNHNS, CDR2 SASEGT. The CDR3 consists of 13 residues.

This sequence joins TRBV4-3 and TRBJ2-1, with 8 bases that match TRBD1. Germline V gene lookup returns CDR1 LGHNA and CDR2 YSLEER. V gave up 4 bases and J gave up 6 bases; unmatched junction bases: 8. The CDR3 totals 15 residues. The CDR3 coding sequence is TGCGCCAGCAGCCCGGACAGGGCTGGCGGCAATGAGCAGTTCTTC. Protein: CASSPDRAGGNEQFF.

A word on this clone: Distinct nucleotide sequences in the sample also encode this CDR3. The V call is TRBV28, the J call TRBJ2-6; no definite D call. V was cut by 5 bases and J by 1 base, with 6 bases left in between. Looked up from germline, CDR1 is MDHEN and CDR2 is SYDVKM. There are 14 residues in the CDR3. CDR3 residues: CASSTRSGANVLTF. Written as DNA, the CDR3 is TGTGCCAGCAGTACGAGGTCTGGGGCCAACGTCCTGACTTTC.

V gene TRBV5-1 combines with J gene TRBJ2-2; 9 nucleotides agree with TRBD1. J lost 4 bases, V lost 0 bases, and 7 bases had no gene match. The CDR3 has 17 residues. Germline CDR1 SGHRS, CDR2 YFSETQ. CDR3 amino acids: CASSLVPGQGVTGELFF. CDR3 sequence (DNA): TGCGCCAGCAGCTTGGTTCCGGGACAGGGTGTCACCGGGGAGCTGTTTTTT.

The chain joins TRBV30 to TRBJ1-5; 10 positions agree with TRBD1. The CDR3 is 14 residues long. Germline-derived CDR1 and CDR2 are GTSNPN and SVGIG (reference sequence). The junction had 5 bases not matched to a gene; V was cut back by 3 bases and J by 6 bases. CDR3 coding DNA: TGTGCCTGGAGCCTGACAGGGGGCGGTCAGCCCCAGCATTTT. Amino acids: CAWSLTGGGQPQHF.

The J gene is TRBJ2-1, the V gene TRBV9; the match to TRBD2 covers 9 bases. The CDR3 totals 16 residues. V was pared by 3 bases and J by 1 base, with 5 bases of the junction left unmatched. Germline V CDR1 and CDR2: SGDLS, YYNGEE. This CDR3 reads CASSAPSGTSYNEQFF. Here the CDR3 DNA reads TGTGCCAGCAGCGCCCCTAGCGGGACGTCCTACAATGAGCAGTTCTTC.

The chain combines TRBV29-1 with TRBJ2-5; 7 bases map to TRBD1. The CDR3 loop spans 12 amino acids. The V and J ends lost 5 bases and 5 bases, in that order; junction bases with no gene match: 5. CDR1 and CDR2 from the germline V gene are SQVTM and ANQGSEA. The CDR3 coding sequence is TGCAGCGTTCTACAGGGGATGGAGACCCAGTACTTC. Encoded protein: CSVLQGMETQYF.

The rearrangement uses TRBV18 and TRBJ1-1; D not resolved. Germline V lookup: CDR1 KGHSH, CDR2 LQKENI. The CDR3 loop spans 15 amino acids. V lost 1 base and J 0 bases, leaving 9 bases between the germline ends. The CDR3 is CASSPRGGMNTEAFF. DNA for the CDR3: TGTGCCAGCTCACCACGAGGAGGGATGAACACTGAAGCTTTCTTT.

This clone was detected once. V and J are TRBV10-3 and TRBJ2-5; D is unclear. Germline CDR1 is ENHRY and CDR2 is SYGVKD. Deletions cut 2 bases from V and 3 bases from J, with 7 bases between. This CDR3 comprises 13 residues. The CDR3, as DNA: TGTGCCATCAGTGAGGCGGTAGAAGAGACCCAGTACTTC. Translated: CAISEAVEETQYF.

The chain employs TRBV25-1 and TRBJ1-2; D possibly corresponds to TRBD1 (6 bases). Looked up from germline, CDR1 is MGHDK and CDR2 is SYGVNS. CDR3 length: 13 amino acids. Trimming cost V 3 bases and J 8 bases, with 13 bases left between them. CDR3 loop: CASSEPGVGGYTF. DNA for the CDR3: TGTGCCAGCAGTGAGCCAGGGGTAGGGGGCTACACCTTC.

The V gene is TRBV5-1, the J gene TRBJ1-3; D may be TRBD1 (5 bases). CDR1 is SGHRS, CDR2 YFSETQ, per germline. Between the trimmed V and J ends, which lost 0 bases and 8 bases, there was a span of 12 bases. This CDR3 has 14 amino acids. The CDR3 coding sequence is TGCGCCAGCAGCTTGGGGCAGGGCGTAGACACCATATATTTT. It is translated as CASSLGQGVDTIYF.

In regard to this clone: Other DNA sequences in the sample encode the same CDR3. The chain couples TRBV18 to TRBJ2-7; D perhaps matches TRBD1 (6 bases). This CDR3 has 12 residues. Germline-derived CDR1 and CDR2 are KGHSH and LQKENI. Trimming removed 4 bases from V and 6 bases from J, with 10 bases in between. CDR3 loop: CASSRTGTEQYF. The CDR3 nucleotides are TGTGCCAGCTCACGCACAGGGACCGAGCAGTACTTC.

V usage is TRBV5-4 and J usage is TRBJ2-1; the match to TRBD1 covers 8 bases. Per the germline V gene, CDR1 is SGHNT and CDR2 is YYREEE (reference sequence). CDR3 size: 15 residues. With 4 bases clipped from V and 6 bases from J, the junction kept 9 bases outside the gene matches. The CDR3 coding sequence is TGTGCCAGCAGCCGGGGGACAGGCGGCGTCAATGAGCAGTTCTTC. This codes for CASSRGTGGVNEQFF.

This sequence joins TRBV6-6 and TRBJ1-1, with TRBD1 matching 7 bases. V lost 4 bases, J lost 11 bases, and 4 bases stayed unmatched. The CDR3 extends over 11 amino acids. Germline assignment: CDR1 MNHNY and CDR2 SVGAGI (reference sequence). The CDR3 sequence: CASSFTGVAFF. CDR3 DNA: TGTGCCAGCAGTTTTACAGGGGTCGCTTTCTTT.

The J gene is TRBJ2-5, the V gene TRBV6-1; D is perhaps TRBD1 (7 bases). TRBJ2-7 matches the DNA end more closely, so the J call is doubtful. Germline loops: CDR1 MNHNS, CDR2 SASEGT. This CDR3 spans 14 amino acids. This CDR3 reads CATGSRDSPYEQYF. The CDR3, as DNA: TGTGCCACCGGGAGCCGGGACAGCCCCTACGAGCAGTACTTC.

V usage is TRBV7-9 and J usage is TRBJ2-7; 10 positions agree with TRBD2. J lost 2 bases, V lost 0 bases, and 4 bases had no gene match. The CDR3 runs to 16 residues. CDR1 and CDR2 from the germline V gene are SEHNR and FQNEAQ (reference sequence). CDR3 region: CASSLAAGGITYEQYF. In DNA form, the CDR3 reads TGTGCCAGCAGCTTAGCAGCGGGGGGGATCACCTACGAGCAGTACTTC.

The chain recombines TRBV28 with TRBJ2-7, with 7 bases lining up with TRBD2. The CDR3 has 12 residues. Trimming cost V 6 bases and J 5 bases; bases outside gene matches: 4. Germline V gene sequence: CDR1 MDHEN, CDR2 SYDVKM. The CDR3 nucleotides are TGTGCCAGCAGCGGGAGGATCGACGAGCAGTACTTC. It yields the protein CASSGRIDEQYF.

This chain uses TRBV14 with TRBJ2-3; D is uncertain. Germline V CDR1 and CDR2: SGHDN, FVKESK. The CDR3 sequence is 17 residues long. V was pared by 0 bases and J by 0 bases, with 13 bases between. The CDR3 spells CASSQDWSLASTDTQYF. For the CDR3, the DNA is TGTGCCAGCAGCCAAGATTGGAGTTTAGCTAGCACAGATACGCAGTATTTT.

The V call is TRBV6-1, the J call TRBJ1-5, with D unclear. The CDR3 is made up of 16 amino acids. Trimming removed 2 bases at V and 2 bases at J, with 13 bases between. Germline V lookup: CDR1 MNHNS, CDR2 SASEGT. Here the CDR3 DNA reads TGTGCCAGCAGTGAATGGGCAGGAGGAGGCAATCAGCCCCAGCATTTT. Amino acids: CASSEWAGGGNQPQHF.